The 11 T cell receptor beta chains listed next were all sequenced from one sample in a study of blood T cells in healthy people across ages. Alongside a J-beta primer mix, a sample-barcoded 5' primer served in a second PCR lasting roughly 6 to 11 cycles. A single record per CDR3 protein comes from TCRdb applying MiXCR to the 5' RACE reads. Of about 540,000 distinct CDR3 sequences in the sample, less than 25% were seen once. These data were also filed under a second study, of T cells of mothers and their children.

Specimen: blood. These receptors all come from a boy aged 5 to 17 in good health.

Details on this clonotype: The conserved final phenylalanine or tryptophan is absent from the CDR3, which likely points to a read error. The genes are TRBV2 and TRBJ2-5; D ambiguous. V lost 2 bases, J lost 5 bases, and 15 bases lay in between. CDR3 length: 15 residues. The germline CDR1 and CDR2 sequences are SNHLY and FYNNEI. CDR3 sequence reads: CASSENPLPEETQYL. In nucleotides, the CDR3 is TGTGCCAGCAGTGAAAATCCGCTGCCCGAGGAGACCCAGTACCTC.

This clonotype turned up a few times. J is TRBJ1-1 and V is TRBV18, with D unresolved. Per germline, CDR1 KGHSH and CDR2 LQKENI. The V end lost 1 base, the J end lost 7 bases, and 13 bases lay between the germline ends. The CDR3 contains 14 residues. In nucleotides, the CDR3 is TGTGCCAGCTCACCACAGTACGGTCTTGATGAAGCTTTCTTT. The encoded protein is CASSPQYGLDEAFF. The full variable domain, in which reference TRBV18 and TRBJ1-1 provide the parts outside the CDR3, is NAGVMQNPRHLVRRRGQEARLRCSPMKGHSHVYWYRQLPEEGLKFMVYLQKENIIDESGMPKERFSAEFPKEGPSILRIQQVVRGDSAAYFCASSPQYGLDEAFFGQGTRLTVV.

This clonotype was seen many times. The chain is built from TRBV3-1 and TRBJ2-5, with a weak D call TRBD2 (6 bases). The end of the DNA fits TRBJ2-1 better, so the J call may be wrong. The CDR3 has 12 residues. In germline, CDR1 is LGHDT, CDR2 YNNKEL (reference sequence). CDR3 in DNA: TGTGCCAGCAGTCTTAGCGGCAATGAGCAGTTCTTC. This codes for CASSLSGNEQFF.

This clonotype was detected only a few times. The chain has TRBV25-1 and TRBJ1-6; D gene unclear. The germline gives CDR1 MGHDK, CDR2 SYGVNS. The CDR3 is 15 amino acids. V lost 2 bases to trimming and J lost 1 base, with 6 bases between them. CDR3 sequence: CASSEPGSYNSPLHF. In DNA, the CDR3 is TGTGCCAGCAGTGAACCGGGTTCCTATAATTCACCCCTCCACTTT.

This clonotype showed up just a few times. The CDR3 spells CSAREQINTEAFF. The CDR3 DNA reads as TGCAGTGCTAGAGAGCAAATTAACACTGAAGCTTTCTTT. The gene calls are TRBV20-1 and TRBJ1-1, with unresolved D. This CDR3 has 13 amino acids. CDR1 and CDR2 from the germline V gene are DFQATT and SNEGSKA (reference sequence). With 0 bases removed from V and 2 bases from J, the gap between germline ends came to 7 bases.

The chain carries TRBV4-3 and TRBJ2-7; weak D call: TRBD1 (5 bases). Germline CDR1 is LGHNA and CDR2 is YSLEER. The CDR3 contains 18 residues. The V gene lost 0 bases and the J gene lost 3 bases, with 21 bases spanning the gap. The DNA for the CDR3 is TGCGCCAGCAGCCAAGACCTCACAGGACAAGACATAAACTACGAGCAGTACTTC. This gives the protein CASSQDLTGQDINYEQYF.

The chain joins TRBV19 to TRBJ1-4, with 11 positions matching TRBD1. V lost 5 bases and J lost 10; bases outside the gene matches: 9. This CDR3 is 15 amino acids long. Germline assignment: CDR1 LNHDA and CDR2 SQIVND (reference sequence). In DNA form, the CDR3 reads TGTGCCAGTAGTTCCCCCGGGACAGGGGGTGGAAAACTGTTTTTT. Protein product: CASSSPGTGGGKLFF.

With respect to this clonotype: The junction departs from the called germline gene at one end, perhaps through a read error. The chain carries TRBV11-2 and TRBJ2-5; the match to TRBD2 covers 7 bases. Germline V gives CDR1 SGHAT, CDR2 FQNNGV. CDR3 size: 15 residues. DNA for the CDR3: TGTGCCAGCAGCGGCCGGACTAGTCTACAAGAGACCCAATACTTC. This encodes CASSGRTSLQETQYF.

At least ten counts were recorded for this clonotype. CDR3 nucleotides: TGTGCCAGCAGTTTCGGCGCGGTCTACGAGCAGTACTTC. It codes for CASSFGAVYEQYF. The gene calls are TRBV12-3 or TRBV12-4 and TRBJ2-7; D call uncertain. The V end lost 3 bases, the J end lost 3 bases, and 9 bases lay between the germline ends. This CDR3 has 13 amino acids.

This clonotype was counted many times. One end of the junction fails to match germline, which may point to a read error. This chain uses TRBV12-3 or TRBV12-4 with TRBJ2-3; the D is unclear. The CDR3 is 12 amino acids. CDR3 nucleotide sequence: TGTGCCAGCAGCTTAGGGCTAGATACGCAGTATTTT. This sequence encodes CASSLGLDTQYF.

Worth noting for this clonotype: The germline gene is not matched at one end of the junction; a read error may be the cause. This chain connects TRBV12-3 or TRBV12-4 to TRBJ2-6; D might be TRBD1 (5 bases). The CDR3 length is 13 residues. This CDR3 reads CAGRASGANVLTF. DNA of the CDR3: TGTGCCGGCAGGGCCTCTGGGGCCAACGTCCTGACTTTC.